The rows below give T cell receptor beta chains drawn from one sample of a study of Ad26.COV2.S vaccination and SARS-CoV-2 variants. The table came from immunoSEQ multiplex PCR; TCRdb's copy has only in-frame clones and leaves some out. The sample carries approximately 360,000 clones, 80% to 90% recorded once. This specimen consisted of peripheral blood, obtained in a trial of Ad26.COV2.S vaccine versus placebo. The receptors derive from a person aged 18 to 65 who received the Ad26.COV2.S COVID-19 vaccine or a placebo. Both conserved end residues are part of each CDR3. The order of the fields is J gene, clone size, V gene, D gene, CDR3 protein, CDR3 DNA. D genes are given only for firm matches. For some rows the clone size is stated as once, few or many, or as a class when expanded; others skip it.

TRBJ2-1 | NA | TRBV9 | NA | CASSPRPGTRPSSYNEQFF | TGTGCCAGCAGCCCCCGTCCCGGGACACGACCGAGCTCCTACAATGAGCAGTTCTTC
TRBJ2-7 | NA | TRBV13 | TRBD2 | CASSFRTSGRFEQYF | TGTGCCAGCAGCTTTCGGACTAGCGGGAGATTTGAGCAGTACTTC
TRBJ2-7 | NA | TRBV27 | NA | CASSPTGRAYEQYF | TGTGCCAGCAGTCCGACCGGCAGAGCCTACGAGCAGTACTTC
TRBJ2-2 | few | TRBV3-1/TRBV3-2 | TRBD1 | CASSQEGTGVIGELFF | TGTGCCAGCAGCCAAGAGGGGACAGGGGTAATCGGGGAGCTGTTTTTT
TRBJ2-5 | NA | TRBV9 | TRBD1 | CASSPQGAQETQYF | TGTGCCAGCAGCCCCCAGGGGGCCCAAGAGACCCAGTACTTC
TRBJ2-3 | NA | TRBV24-1 | TRBD1 | CATSGVRGSTDTQYF | TGTGCCACCAGTGGGGTCAGGGGGAGCACAGATACGCAGTATTTT
TRBJ2-7 | NA | TRBV7-2 | NA | CASSLGDLIYEQYF | TGTGCCAGCAGCTTAGGGGACCTAATCTACGAGCAGTACTTC
TRBJ2-7 | NA | TRBV5-5 | NA | CASSPDPISSYEQYF | TGTGCCAGCAGTCCAGACCCAATCAGCTCCTACGAGCAGTACTTC
TRBJ1-1 | NA | TRBV6-1 | NA | CASSELQLAGEAFF | TGTGCCAGCAGTGAACTACAGTTGGCGGGTGAAGCTTTCTTT
TRBJ2-3 | NA | TRBV11-3 | TRBD2 | CASSLERGGLADTQYF | TGTGCCAGCAGCTTGGAGCGGGGGGGCCTTGCAGATACGCAGTATTTT
TRBJ1-4 | NA | TRBV19 | NA | CASSIDREGGEKLFF | TGTGCCAGTAGTATAGACAGGGAGGGTGGTGAAAAACTGTTTTTT
TRBJ1-1 | NA | TRBV7-2 | NA | CASSQNPGLRATEAFF | TGTGCCAGCAGCCAGAACCCGGGACTCCGGGCGACTGAAGCTTTCTTT
TRBJ1-1 | NA | TRBV7-2 | TRBD1 | CASSIGQGAVPFF | TGTGCCAGCAGCATCGGACAGGGGGCCGTACCTTTCTTT
TRBJ1-1 | NA | TRBV21-1 | NA | CASSPIGEVGGAFF | TGTGCCAGCAGCCCTATAGGGGAGGTCGGAGGAGCTTTCTTT
TRBJ1-1 | NA | TRBV6-4 | NA | CASSGHGRTEAFF | TGTGCCAGCAGTGGACACGGGCGCACTGAAGCTTTCTTT
TRBJ1-4 | NA | TRBV7-9 | NA | CASSPDSRGKLFF | TGTGCCAGCAGCCCGGACTCCCGAGGGAAACTGTTTTTT
TRBJ1-2 | NA | TRBV19 | NA | CASRSPGGYGYTF | TGTGCCAGTAGGTCCCCCGGAGGCTATGGCTACACCTTC
TRBJ2-4 | once | TRBV7-2 | TRBD2 | CASSLGSGRRNIQYF | TGTGCCAGCAGCCTAGGTAGCGGGAGACGGAACATTCAGTACTTC
TRBJ1-5 | NA | TRBV27 | NA | CASRRTENQPQHF | TGTGCCAGCAGGCGGACGGAAAATCAGCCCCAGCATTTT